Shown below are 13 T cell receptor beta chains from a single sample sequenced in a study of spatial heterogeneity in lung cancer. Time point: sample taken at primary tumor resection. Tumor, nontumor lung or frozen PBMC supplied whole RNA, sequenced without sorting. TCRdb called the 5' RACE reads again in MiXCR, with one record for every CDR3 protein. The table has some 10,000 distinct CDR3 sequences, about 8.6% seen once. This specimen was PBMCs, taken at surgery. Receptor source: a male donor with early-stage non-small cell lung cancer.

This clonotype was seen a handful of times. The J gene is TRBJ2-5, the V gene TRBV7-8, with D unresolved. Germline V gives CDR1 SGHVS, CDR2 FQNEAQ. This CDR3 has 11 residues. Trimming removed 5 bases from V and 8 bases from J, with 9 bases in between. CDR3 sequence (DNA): TGTGCCAGCAGCCCCCTATCTACCCAGTACTTC. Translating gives CASSPLSTQYF.

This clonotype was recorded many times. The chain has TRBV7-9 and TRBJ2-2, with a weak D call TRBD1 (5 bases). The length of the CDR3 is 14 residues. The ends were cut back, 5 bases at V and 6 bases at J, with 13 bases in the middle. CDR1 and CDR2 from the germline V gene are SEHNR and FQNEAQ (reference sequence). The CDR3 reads CASSTLDNAGELFF. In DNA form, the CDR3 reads TGTGCCAGCAGCACTTTGGACAACGCCGGGGAGCTGTTTTTT.

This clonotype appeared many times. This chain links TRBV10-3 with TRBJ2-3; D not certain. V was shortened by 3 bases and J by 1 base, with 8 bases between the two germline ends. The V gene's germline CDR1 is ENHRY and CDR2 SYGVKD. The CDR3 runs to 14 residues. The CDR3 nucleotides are TGTGCCATCAGTGAAGGTGGGGGCACAGATACGCAGTATTTT. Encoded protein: CAISEGGGTDTQYF.

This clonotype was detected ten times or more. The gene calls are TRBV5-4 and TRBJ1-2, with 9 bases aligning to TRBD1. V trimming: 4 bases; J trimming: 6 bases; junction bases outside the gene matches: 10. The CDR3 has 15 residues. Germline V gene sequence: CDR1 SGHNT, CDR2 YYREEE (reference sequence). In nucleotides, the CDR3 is TGTGCCAGCAGCAGAGTCGACAGGGGGATCGATGGCTACACCTTC. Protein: CASSRVDRGIDGYTF.

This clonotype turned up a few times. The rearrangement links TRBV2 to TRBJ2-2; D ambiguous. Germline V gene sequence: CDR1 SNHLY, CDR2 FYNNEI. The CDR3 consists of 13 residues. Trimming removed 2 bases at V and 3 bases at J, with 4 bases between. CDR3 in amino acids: CASSELYTGELFF. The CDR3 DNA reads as TGTGCCAGCAGTGAACTTTACACCGGGGAGCTGTTTTTT.

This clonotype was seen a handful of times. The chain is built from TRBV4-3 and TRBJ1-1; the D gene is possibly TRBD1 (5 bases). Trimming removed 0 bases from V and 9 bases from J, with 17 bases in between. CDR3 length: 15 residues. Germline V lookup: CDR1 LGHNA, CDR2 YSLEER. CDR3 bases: TGCGCCAGCAGCCAAGATTACGGTTCCGGGGCTCAAGCTTTCTTT. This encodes CASSQDYGSGAQAFF.

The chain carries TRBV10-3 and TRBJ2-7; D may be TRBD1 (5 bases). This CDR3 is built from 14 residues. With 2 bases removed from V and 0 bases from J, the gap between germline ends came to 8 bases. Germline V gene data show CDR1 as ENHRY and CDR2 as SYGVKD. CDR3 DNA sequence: TGTGCCATCAGTGAGCTCCAGGGCTCCTACGAGCAGTACTTC. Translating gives CAISELQGSYEQYF.

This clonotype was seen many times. Written as DNA, the CDR3 is TGCAGTGCCCCAGAGGAGGGCCGTCGCCAAGAGACCCAGTACTTC. Translated: CSAPEEGRRQETQYF. The chain links TRBV20-1 to TRBJ2-5; D may be TRBD2 (6 bases). Germline CDR1 reads DFQATT; CDR2 reads SNEGSKA (reference sequence). V was shortened by 6 bases and J by 1 base, with 18 bases between the two germline ends. The CDR3 is 15 residues long.

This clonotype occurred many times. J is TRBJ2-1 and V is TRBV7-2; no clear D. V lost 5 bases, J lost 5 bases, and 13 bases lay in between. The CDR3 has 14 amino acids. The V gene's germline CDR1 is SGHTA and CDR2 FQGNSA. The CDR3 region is CASSKGPPNNEQFF. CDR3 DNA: TGTGCCAGCAGCAAGGGCCCACCTAACAATGAGCAGTTCTTC.

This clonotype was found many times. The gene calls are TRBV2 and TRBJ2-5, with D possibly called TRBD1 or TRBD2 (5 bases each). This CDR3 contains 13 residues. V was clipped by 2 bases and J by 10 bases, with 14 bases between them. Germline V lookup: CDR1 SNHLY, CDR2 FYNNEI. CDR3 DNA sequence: TGTGCCAGCAGTGAATTCGAGGGGTGGATCCAGTACTTC. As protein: CASSEFEGWIQYF.

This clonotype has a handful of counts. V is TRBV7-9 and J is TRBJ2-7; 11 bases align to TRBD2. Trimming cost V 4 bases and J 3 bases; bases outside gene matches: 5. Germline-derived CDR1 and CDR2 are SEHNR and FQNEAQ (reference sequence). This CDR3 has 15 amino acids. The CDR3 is CASSSLAGGLYEQYF. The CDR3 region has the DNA TGTGCCAGCAGCTCCCTAGCGGGGGGACTCTACGAGCAGTACTTC.

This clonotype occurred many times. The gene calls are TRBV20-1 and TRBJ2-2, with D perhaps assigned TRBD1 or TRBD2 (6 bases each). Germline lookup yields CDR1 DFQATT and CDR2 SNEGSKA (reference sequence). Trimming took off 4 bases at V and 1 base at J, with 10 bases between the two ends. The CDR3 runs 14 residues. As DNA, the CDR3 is TGCAGTGCTAAAGGAGGGGGGAACACCGGGGAGCTGTTTTTT. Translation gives CSAKGGGNTGELFF.

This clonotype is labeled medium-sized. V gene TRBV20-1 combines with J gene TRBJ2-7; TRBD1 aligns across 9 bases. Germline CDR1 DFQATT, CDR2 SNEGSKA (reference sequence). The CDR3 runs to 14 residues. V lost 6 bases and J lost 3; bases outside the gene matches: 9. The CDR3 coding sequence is TGCAGTGCGATGGACAGGGGACAAGTCTACGAGCAGTACTTC. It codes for CSAMDRGQVYEQYF.